Listed here are 16 T cell receptor beta chains from one sample, sequenced in a study of identifying expanded T cells in peripheral blood. Some clones are missing from TCRdb's copy, which holds only in-frame ones; the method was immunoSEQ multiplex PCR. The data show tens of thousands of clones, about 88% seen once. Input material: blood. The receptor source for this set is a person between 18 and 75 years old in good health.

This clone was observed a few times. V gene TRBV10-1 combines with J gene TRBJ1-1; no clear D. The CDR3 extends over 13 amino acids. The V end was cut by 4 bases, the J end by 4 bases, with 10 bases between. Germline-derived CDR1 and CDR2 are WNHNN and SYGVQD (reference sequence). CDR3 residues: CASSGTSSTEAFF. In DNA form, the CDR3 reads TGCGCCAGCAGTGGGACGTCGAGCACTGAAGCTTTCTTT.

The chain couples TRBV9 to TRBJ2-1, with D tentatively TRBD2 (6 bases). V dropped 6 bases and J dropped 8 bases, with 12 bases sitting between them. Germline assignment: CDR1 SGDLS and CDR2 YYNGEE. This CDR3 contains 12 residues. For the CDR3, the DNA is TGTGCCAGCAATGGAGGGCTCGATGAGCAGTTCTTC. Its protein product is CASNGGLDEQFF.

This clone was observed a few times. Within the sample, other DNA sequences also encode this same CDR3. V is TRBV2 and J is TRBJ1-5; D not resolved. Trimming took off 0 bases at V and 7 bases at J, with 10 bases between the two ends. CDR3 size: 14 residues. Germline assignment: CDR1 SNHLY and CDR2 FYNNEI. CDR3: CASSEAMGSQPQHF. CDR3 DNA sequence: TGTGCCAGCAGTGAAGCTATGGGGTCCCAGCCCCAGCATTTT.

The chain carries TRBV18 and TRBJ2-7, with TRBD1 matching over 8 bases. The CDR3 has 14 residues. Germline-derived CDR1 and CDR2 are KGHSH and LQKENI. Losses at the gene ends were 4 bases for V and 0 bases for J; bases not matched to a gene: 2. The CDR3: CASSRGQGSYEQYF. CDR3 sequence (DNA): TGTGCCAGCTCACGAGGACAGGGCTCCTACGAGCAGTACTTC.

The V gene is TRBV6-1, the J gene TRBJ2-5; the D gene is possibly TRBD1 (6 bases). The CDR3 spans 13 residues. V lost 8 bases and J lost 3, with 13 bases in between. CDR1 MNHNS and CDR2 SASEGT come from the germline V gene. The CDR3 nucleotides are TGTGCCAGCTCATTCTACAGGGAAGAGACCCAGTACTTC. Amino acid sequence: CASSFYREETQYF.

The CDR3 loop reads CASSPSPSGQGFYGYTF. CDR3 DNA: TGTGCCAGCTCACCAAGCCCTTCCGGACAGGGCTTTTATGGCTACACCTTC. The V gene is TRBV18, the J gene TRBJ1-2; 8 bases line up with TRBD1. The CDR3 runs 17 residues. The trim removed 2 bases at V and 5 bases at J, leaving 13 bases unmatched. CDR1 is KGHSH and CDR2 is LQKENI in the germline V gene.

Notes on this clone: Other DNA sequences in the same sample also yield this CDR3. This chain uses TRBV18 with TRBJ2-1, with 7 positions matching TRBD1. V dropped 6 bases and J dropped 5; count of bases not matched to a gene: 4. Germline V gene data show CDR1 as KGHSH and CDR2 as LQKENI. The length of the CDR3 is 13 residues. The CDR3: CASSGQYNNEQFF. Written as DNA, the CDR3 is TGTGCCAGCTCGGGACAGTACAACAATGAGCAGTTCTTC.

The chain joins TRBV29-1 to TRBJ2-7; 7 positions match TRBD2. Trimming took 6 bases from V and 1 from J; bases not matched to a gene: 6. Germline values: CDR1 SQVTM, CDR2 ANQGSEA. The CDR3 covers 13 residues. The CDR3 nucleotides are TGCAGCGTAGGGGCTAGCGGTTCCTACGAGCAGTACTTC. It is translated as CSVGASGSYEQYF.

This chain links TRBV18 with TRBJ1-6; no clear D. The CDR3 consists of 17 residues. Trimming removed 4 bases from V and 0 bases from J, with 13 bases in between. Germline values: CDR1 KGHSH, CDR2 LQKENI. The CDR3 DNA follows: TGTGCCAGCTCACTCCAGAGCGTCGGCTCCTATAATTCACCCCTCCACTTT. Protein: CASSLQSVGSYNSPLHF.

V and J are TRBV2 and TRBJ1-5; 10 nucleotides align to TRBD1. Per germline, CDR1 SNHLY and CDR2 FYNNEI. V trimming: 5 bases; J trimming: 6 bases; junction bases outside the gene matches: 7. There are 15 residues in the CDR3. The CDR3, as DNA: TGTGCCAGCAGTAGGGACAGGGGTATAAGTCAGCCCCAGCATTTT. This gives the protein CASSRDRGISQPQHF.

V gene TRBV5-4 combines with J gene TRBJ1-2; unclear D gene. Germline CDR1 and CDR2: SGHNT and YYREEE (reference sequence). V gave up 3 bases and J gave up 0 bases, with 9 bases separating them. The CDR3 extends over 14 amino acids. CDR3 sequence reads: CASSSFYTNYGYTF. The CDR3 nucleotides are TGTGCCAGCAGCTCGTTTTACACTAACTATGGCTACACCTTC. The variable domain in full, with the rest retrieved from reference TRBV5-4 and TRBJ1-2, is ETGVTQSPTHLIKTRGQQVTLRCSSQSGHNTVSWYQQALGQGPQFIFQYYREEENGRGNFPPRFSGLQFPNYSSELNVNALELDDSALYLCASSSFYTNYGYTFGSGTRLTVV.

A word on this clone: Compared with germline, one end of the junction differs, possibly owing to a read error. The genes are TRBV15 and TRBJ1-1; 11 bases line up with TRBD1. This CDR3 has 16 amino acids. Germline CDR1 LNHNV, CDR2 YYDKDF (reference sequence). CDR3 sequence: CVTSRDRARTGGETFF. The DNA for the CDR3 is TGTGTCACCAGCAGAGATCGGGCCCGGACAGGGGGCGAAACTTTCTTT.

This clone was detected once. The V gene is TRBV9, the J gene TRBJ2-6; 13 positions agree with TRBD2. The germline CDR1 and CDR2 sequences are SGDLS and YYNGEE. The CDR3 totals 21 residues. Unmatched junction bases numbered 13, after V lost 4 bases and J lost 0 bases. CDR3 nucleotides: TGTGCCAGCAGCATGGGGACTAGCGGGACCCTGAGGAGCTCTGGGGCCAACGTCCTGACTTTC. It encodes CASSMGTSGTLRSSGANVLTF.

V gene TRBV7-6 combines with J gene TRBJ2-2; the D is unclear. Trimming stripped 5 bases from V and 5 bases from J, with 9 bases between. The CDR3 contains 13 residues. CDR1 is SGHVS and CDR2 is FNYEAQ in the germline V gene. CDR3 nucleotides: TGTGCCAGCAGCAAAACAGAGACCGGGGAGCTGTTTTTT. It codes for CASSKTETGELFF.

CDR3 DNA: TGTGCCAGCTCACCGAGGCCCGGGACAGGTTTGGTTGAGCAGTACTTC. This translates into CASSPRPGTGLVEQYF. This chain links TRBV18 with TRBJ2-7; 8 nucleotides agree with TRBD1. The germline V gene encodes CDR1 KGHSH and CDR2 LQKENI. The CDR3 runs to 16 residues. Losses at the gene ends were 3 bases for V and 7 bases for J; bases not matched to a gene: 14. Full variable domain (remainder filled in from reference TRBV18 and TRBJ2-7): NAGVMQNPRHLVRRRGQEARLRCSPMKGHSHVYWYRQLPEEGLKFMVYLQKENIIDESGMPKERFSAEFPKEGPSILRIQQVVRGDSAAYFCASSPRPGTGLVEQYFGPGTRLTVT.

This chain connects TRBV9 to TRBJ2-3; TRBD2 is a possible D gene (5 bases). With 0 bases removed from V and 1 base from J, the gap between germline ends came to 9 bases. The CDR3 has 15 residues. In germline, CDR1 is SGDLS, CDR2 YYNGEE. CDR3 region: CASSVGIGGTDTQYF. Here the CDR3 DNA reads TGTGCCAGCAGCGTAGGAATCGGGGGCACAGATACGCAGTATTTT.